This is a list of T cell receptor beta chains from one sample in a study of radiation and T cells in renal cell carcinoma. TCRdb's table, derived via immunoSEQ multiplex PCR, lists solely in-frame clones and lacks some. In the table there are some 150,000 clones, approximately 87% of which are singletons. This sample comprised blood, obtained from a patient whose treatment included radiotherapy and nephrectomy. Receptors were obtained from a woman aged 45 to 65 with renal cell carcinoma. Each CDR3 is given with its conserved first and last residue. Expanded clones are given a class, and other clones once, few, many or no size at all.

V | size | CDR3
TRBV5-6 | . | CASSFTGELLRTEAFF
TRBV11-2 | . | CATSRDLAYEQYF
TRBV5-1 | . | CASGDRTGENTGELFF
TRBV10-1 | . | CASSQGGDTDTQYF
TRBV9 | . | CASSVDTGNEQYF
TRBV9 | once | CASSPVTSGANVLTF
TRBV5-1 | many | CASSPGREKLFF
TRBV20-1 | . | CSARATGRAFF
TRBV30 | few | CAWSLGGRETQYF
TRBV19 | . | CASSTRTEADTQYF
TRBV4-1 | . | CASSFRGTDTQYF